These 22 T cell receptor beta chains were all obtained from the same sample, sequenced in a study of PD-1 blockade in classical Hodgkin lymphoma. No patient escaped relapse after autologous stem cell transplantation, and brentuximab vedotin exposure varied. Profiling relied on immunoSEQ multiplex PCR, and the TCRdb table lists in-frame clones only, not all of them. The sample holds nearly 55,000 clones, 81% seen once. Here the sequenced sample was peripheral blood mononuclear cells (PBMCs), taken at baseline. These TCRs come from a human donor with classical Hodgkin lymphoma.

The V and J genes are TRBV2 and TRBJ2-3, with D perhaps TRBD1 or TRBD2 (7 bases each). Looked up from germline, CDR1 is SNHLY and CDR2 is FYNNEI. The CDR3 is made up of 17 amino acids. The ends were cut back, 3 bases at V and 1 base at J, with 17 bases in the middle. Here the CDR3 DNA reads TGTGCCAGCAGTGATTCGTCAGGGGGGGCCCGCACAGATACGCAGTATTTT. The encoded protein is CASSDSSGGARTDTQYF.

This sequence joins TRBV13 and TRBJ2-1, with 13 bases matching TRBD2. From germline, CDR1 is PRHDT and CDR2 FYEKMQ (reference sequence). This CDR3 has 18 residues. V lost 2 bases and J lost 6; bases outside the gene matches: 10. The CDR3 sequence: CASSLIPPGLAGFNEQFF. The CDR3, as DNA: TGTGCCAGCAGCTTAATACCCCCGGGACTAGCGGGATTCAATGAGCAGTTCTTC.

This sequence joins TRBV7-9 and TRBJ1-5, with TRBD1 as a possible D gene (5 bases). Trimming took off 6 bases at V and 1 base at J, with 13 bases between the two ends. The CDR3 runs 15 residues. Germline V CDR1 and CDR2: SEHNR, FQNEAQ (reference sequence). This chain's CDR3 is CASSPGTGSNQPQHF. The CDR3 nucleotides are TGTGCCAGCAGTCCAGGGACGGGGAGCAATCAGCCCCAGCATTTT.

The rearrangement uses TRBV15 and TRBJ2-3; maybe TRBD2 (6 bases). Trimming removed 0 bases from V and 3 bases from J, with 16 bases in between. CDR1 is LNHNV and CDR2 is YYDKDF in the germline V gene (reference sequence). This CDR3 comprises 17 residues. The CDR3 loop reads CATSRDRFLSGTDTQYF. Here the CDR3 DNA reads TGTGCCACCAGCAGAGATAGGTTCCTCAGCGGGACAGATACGCAGTATTTT. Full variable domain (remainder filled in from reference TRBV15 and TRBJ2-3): DAMVIQNPRYQVTQFGKPVTLSCSQTLNHNVMYWYQQKSSQAPKLLFHYYDKDFNNEADTPDNFQSRRPNTSFCFLDIRSPGLGDTAMYLCATSRDRFLSGTDTQYFGPGTRLTVL.

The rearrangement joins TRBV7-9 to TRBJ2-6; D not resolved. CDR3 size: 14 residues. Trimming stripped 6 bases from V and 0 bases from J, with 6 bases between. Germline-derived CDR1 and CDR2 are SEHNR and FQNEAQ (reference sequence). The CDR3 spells CASRKISGANVLTF. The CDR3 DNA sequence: TGTGCCAGCAGGAAAATCTCTGGGGCCAACGTCCTGACTTTC.

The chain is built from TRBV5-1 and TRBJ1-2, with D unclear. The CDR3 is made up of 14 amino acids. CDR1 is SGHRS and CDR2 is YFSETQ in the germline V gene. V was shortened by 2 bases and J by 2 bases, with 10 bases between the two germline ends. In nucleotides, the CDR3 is TGCGCCAGCAGCTTAGAGACACAGAACTATGGCTACACCTTC. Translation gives CASSLETQNYGYTF.

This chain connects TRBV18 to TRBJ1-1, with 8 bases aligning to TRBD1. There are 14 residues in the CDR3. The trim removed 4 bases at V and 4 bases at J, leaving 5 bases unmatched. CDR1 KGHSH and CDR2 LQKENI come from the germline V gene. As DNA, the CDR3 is TGTGCCAGCTCACAAACAGGGGGAAGCACTGAAGCTTTCTTT. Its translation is CASSQTGGSTEAFF.

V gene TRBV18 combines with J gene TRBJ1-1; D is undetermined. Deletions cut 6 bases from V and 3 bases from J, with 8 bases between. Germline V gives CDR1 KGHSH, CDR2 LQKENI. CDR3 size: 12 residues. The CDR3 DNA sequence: TGTGCCAGCTCCGGACGGGACACTGAAGCTTTCTTT. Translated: CASSGRDTEAFF.

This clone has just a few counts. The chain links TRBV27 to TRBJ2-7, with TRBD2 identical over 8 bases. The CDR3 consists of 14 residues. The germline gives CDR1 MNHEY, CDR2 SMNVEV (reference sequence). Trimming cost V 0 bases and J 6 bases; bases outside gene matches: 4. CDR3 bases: TGTGCCAGCAGTTTATCCGGGGGGGGATTCGAGCAGTACTTC. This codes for CASSLSGGGFEQYF.

CDR3 coding DNA: TGTGCCAGTAGTAGAATAGTTCTTGAGACCCAGTACTTC. Translated: CASSRIVLETQYF. The gene calls are TRBV19 and TRBJ2-5; the D is unclear. This CDR3 is 13 amino acids long. Trimming stripped 4 bases from V and 5 bases from J, with 11 bases between. Per germline, CDR1 LNHDA and CDR2 SQIVND (reference sequence).

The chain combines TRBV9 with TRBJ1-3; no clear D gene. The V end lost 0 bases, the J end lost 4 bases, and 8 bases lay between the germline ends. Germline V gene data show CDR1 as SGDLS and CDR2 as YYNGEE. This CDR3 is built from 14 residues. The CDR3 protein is CASSVGTAGNTIYF. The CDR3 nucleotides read TGTGCCAGCAGCGTAGGGACGGCCGGAAACACCATATATTTT. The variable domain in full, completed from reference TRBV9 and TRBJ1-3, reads DSGVTQTPKHLITATGQRVTLRCSPRSGDLSVYWYQQSLDQGLQFLIQYYNGEERAKGNILERFSAQQFPDLHSELNLSSLELGDSALYFCASSVGTAGNTIYFGEGSWLTVV.

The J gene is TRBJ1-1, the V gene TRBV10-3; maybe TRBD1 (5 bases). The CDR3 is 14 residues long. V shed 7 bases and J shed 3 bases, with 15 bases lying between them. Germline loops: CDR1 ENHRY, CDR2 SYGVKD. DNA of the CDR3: TGTGCCATCAATTTGGGAGGGGACTACACTGAAGCTTTCTTT. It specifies CAINLGGDYTEAFF.

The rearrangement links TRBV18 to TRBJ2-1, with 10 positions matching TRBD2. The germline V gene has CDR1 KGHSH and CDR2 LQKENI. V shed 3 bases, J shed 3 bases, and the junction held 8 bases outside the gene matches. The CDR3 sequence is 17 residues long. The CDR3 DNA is TGTGCCAGCTCACCGATATCTAGCGGGAGTTTCTACAATGAGCAGTTCTTC. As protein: CASSPISSGSFYNEQFF.

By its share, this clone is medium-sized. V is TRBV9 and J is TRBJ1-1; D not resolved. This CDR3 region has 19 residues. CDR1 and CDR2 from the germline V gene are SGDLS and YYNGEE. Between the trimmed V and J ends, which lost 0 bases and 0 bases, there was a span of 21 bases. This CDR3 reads CASSVGVSGLQFMNTEAFF. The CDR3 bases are TGTGCCAGCAGCGTAGGTGTGTCAGGCCTACAGTTCATGAACACTGAAGCTTTCTTT.

This CDR3 is CASSPGLAGGNYNEQFF. CDR3 bases: TGTGCCAGCAGCCCCGGCCTAGCGGGAGGAAACTACAATGAGCAGTTCTTC. The chain employs TRBV14 and TRBJ2-1; 11 bases map to TRBD2. The ends lost 4 bases at V and 3 bases at J; junction bases unmatched: 8. Germline assignment: CDR1 SGHDN and CDR2 FVKESK. The CDR3 loop spans 17 amino acids.

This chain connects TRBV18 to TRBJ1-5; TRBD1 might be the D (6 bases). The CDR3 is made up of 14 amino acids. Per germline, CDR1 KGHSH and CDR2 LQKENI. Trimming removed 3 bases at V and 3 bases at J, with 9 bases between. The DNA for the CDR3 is TGTGCCAGCTCACCTGGACAGTTCAATCAGCCCCAGCATTTT. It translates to CASSPGQFNQPQHF.

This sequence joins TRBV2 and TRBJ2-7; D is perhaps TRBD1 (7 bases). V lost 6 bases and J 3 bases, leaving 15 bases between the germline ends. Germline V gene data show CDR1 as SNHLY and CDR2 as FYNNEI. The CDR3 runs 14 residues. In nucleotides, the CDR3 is TGTGCCAGCAGCGATAGACAGGGAGGCTACGAGCAGTACGTC. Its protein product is CASSDRQGGYEQYV.

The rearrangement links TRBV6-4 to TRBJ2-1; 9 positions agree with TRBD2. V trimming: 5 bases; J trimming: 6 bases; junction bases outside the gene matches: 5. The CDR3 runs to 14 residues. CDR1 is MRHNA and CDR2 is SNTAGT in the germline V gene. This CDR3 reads CASSKGLASNEQFF. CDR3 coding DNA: TGTGCCAGCAGTAAGGGACTAGCAAGCAATGAGCAGTTCTTC.

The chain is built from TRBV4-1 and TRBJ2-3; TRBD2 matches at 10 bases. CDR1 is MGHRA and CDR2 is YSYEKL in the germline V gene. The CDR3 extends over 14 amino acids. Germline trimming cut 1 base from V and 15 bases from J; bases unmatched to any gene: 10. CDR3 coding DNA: TGCGCCAGCAGCCAAGCTCAGGCGGGGACTAGCGTTTATTTT. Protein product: CASSQAQAGTSVYF.

In nucleotides, the CDR3 is TGCGCCAGCAGCCTAGATCCAGGGGTTGAGCAGTACTTC. Its translation: CASSLDPGVEQYF. The rearrangement links TRBV4-1 to TRBJ2-7; TRBD1 might be the D (6 bases). Germline lookup yields CDR1 MGHRA and CDR2 YSYEKL. The CDR3 contains 13 residues. The V and J ends lost 4 bases and 7 bases respectively, with 14 bases between them.

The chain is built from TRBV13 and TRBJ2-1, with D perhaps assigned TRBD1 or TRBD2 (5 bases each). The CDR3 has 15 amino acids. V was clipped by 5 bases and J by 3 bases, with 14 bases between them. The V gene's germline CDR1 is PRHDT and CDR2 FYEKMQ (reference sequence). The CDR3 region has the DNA TGTGCCAGCAGCCCAAGATTGGGGGTCTACAATGAGCAGTTCTTC. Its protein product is CASSPRLGVYNEQFF.

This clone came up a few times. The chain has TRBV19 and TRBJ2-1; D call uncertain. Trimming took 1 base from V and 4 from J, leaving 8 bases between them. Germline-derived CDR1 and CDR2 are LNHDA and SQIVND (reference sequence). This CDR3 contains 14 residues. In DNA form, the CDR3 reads TGTGCCAGTAGTATAGGGGCGGATTACAATGAGCAGTTCTTC. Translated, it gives CASSIGADYNEQFF.